This T cell receptor beta chain was retrieved from a study of Graves' ophthalmopathy and Graves' hyperthyroidism. Study as a whole: Peripheral blood samples were taken at initial diagnosis, before any treatment.

RNA transcripts yielded amplified TCR beta CDR3 regions. The first-round RT-PCR employed HTBI primers together with the Qiagen OneStep RT-PCR kit. A multiplex PCR was then performed as the second round. One entry per CDR3 protein, called by TCRdb with MiXCR from the multiplex PCR reads. This table holds hundreds of thousands of distinct CDR3 sequences, 15% to 19% found once. There are many counts of this clonotype. The CDR3 is 17 residues long. Unmatched junction bases numbered 14, after V lost 7 bases and J lost 2 bases. The chain is built from TRBV12-3 or TRBV12-4 and TRBJ1-2; 9 nucleotides match TRBD1. The sequenced sample consisted of peripheral blood. The clonotype was recovered from a woman younger than 30 with stable Graves' hyperthyroidism. CDR3 sequence (DNA): TGTGCCAGCAATGAGGAACTTCTGGACAGGGGAAACTATGGCTACACCTTC. It specifies CASNEELLDRGNYGYTF.